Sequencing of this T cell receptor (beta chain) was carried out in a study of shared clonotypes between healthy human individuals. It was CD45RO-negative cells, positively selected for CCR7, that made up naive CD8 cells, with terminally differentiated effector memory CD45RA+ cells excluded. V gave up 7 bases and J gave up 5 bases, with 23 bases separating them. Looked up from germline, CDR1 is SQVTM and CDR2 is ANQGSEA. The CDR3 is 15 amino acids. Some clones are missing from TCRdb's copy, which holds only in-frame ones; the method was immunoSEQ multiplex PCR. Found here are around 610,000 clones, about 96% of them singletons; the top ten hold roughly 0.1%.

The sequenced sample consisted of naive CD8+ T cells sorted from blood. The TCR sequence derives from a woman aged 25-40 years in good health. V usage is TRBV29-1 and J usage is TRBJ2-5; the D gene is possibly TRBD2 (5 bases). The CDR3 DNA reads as TGCAGCGGCGGGTTGGCAACGGAGGCACGGGAGACCCAGTACTTC. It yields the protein CSGGLATEARETQYF.